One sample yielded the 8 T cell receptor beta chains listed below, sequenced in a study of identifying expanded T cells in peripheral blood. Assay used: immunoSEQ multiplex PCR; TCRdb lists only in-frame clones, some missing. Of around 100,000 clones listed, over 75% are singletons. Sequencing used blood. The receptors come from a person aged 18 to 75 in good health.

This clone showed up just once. CDR3 sequence reads: CAWSGFYEQYF. DNA of the CDR3: TGTGCCTGGAGTGGGTTTTACGAGCAGTACTTC. The V gene is TRBV30, the J gene TRBJ2-7; D remains ambiguous. Germline CDR1 GTSNPN, CDR2 SVGIG (reference sequence). V was cut by 1 base and J by 4 bases, with 5 bases left in between. The CDR3 length is 11 residues.

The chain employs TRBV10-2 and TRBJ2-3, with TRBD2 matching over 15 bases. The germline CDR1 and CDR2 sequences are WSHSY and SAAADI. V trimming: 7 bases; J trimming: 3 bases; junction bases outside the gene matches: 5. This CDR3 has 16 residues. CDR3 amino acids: CASTGTSGGTTDTQYF. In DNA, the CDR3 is TGCGCCAGCACGGGGACTAGCGGGGGGACTACAGATACGCAGTATTTT.

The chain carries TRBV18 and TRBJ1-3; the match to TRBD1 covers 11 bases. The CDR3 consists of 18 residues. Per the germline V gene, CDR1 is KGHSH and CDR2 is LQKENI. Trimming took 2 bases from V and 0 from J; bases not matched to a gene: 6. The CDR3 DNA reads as TGTGCCAGCTCACCAGGACAGGGGGCCTTTCACTCTGGAAACACCATATATTTT. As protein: CASSPGQGAFHSGNTIYF.

CDR3 amino acids: CAWSLPPVRDSPLHF. In nucleotides, the CDR3 is TGTGCCTGGAGTCTCCCCCCTGTAAGAGATTCACCCCTCCACTTT. This chain joins TRBV30 and TRBJ1-6; D gene unclear. The germline V gene has CDR1 GTSNPN and CDR2 SVGIG (reference sequence). V was cut by 2 bases and J by 8 bases, with 16 bases left in between. The length of the CDR3 is 15 residues. The full variable domain, completed using reference TRBV30 and TRBJ1-6, is SQTIHQWPATLVQPVGSPLSLECTVEGTSNPNLYWYRQAAGRGLQLLFYSVGIGQISSEVPQNLSASRPQDRQFILSSKKLLLSDSGFYLCAWSLPPVRDSPLHFGNGTRLTVT.

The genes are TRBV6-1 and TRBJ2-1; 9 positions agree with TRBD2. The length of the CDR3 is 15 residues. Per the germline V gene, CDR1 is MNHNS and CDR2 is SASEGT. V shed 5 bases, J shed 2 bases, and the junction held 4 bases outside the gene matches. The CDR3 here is CASSRLAATYNEQFF. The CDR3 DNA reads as TGTGCCAGCAGTCGACTAGCGGCTACCTACAATGAGCAGTTCTTC.

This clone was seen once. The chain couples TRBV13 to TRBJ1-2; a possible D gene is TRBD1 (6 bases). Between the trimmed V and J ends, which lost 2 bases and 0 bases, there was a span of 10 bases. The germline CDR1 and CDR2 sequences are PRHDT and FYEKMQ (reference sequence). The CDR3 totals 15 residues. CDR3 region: CASSLKTGANYGYTF. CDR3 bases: TGTGCCAGCAGCTTAAAGACAGGCGCTAACTATGGCTACACCTTC.

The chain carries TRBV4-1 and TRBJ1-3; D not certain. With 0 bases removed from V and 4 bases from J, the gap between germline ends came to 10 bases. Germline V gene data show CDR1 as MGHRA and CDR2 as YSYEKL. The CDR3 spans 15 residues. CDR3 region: CASSQDPGSGNTIYF. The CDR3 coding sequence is TGCGCCAGCAGCCAAGATCCGGGATCAGGAAACACCATATATTTT.

CDR3 sequence (DNA): TGTGCCAGCAGCCAGGCCCAGGGGGTGGAAGATACGCAGTATTTT. Amino acid sequence: CASSQAQGVEDTQYF. The chain links TRBV4-2 to TRBJ2-3, with TRBD1 matching over 7 bases. The germline gives CDR1 LGHNA, CDR2 YNFKEQ. The CDR3 sequence is 15 residues long. With 3 bases clipped from V and 5 bases from J, the junction kept 8 bases outside the gene matches.